This T cell receptor beta chain was sequenced for a study of control samples from healthy donors and cancer patients. Trimming took off 5 bases at V and 4 bases at J, with 12 bases between the two ends. This CDR3 region has 12 residues. Germline assignment: CDR1 GTSNPN and CDR2 SVGIG (reference sequence). Generated by immunoSEQ multiplex PCR, the TCRdb table keeps only in-frame clones and is missing some. The sample shows 150,000 to 170,000 clones, just under 95% of them seen only once. The sequencing sample was made of blood. The receptor was isolated from a man aged 35 to 55 in good health. The chain combines TRBV30 with TRBJ2-7; tentatively, D is TRBD1 or TRBD2 (5 bases each). The CDR3 coding sequence is TGTGCCTGGTCCGGGACGTCTTACGAGCAGTACTTC. This translates into CAWSGTSYEQYF.